These 25 T cell receptor beta chains share one sample of origin, sequenced in a study of shared clonotypes between healthy human individuals. Measured with immunoSEQ multiplex PCR; TCRdb has only the in-frame clones, and not every one. The data show more than 1.2 million clones, with approximately 98.5% seen just once and roughly 0.36% held by the top ten. The specimen was naive CD4+ T cells sorted from blood. Subset specified: CD45RA+ positively selected. The receptors were gathered from a man aged 25 to 40 in good health.

The J gene is TRBJ2-2, the V gene TRBV28; D perhaps matches TRBD2 (6 bases). CDR1 is MDHEN, CDR2 SYDVKM, per germline. There are 15 residues in the CDR3. The V gene lost 6 bases and the J gene lost 3 bases, with 14 bases spanning the gap. The CDR3: CASRQASGYTGELFF. DNA of the CDR3: TGTGCCAGCAGACAGGCGAGCGGGTACACCGGGGAGCTGTTTTTT.

The chain uses TRBV29-1 and TRBJ2-7; 8 bases align to TRBD1. The CDR3 is 15 residues long. With 7 bases clipped from V and 4 bases from J, the junction kept 15 bases outside the gene matches. CDR1 is SQVTM and CDR2 is ANQGSEA in the germline V gene. The CDR3 region has the DNA TGCAGCGCCCGAGAGGGGTGGACAGGGCAATACGAGCAGTACTTC. Its protein is CSAREGWTGQYEQYF.

The J gene is TRBJ2-7, the V gene TRBV19, with 8 positions matching TRBD1. The CDR3 runs 20 residues. CDR1 is LNHDA, CDR2 SQIVND, per germline (reference sequence). With V trimmed by 2 bases and J by 6 bases, 24 bases remained unmatched. For the CDR3, the DNA is TGTGCCAGTAGTATATCCCCCCGGGACAGGCGCAACCCGAACCTCTCCGAGCAGTACTTC. It translates to CASSISPRDRRNPNLSEQYF.

The chain carries TRBV29-1 and TRBJ2-1; tentative D call: TRBD1 (6 bases). Germline V CDR1 and CDR2: SQVTM, ANQGSEA. This CDR3 is built from 16 residues. Trimming cost V 3 bases and J 7 bases, with 22 bases left between them. The CDR3 bases are TGCAGCGTTGAGATGCTGAGACAGCTTAGGGGGAATGAGCAGTTCTTC. It yields the protein CSVEMLRQLRGNEQFF.

J is TRBJ2-3 and V is TRBV11-1, with 14 positions matching TRBD2. In germline, CDR1 is SGHAT, CDR2 FQDESV (reference sequence). CDR3 length: 17 residues. J lost 5 bases, V lost 5 bases, and 9 bases had no gene match. The CDR3 loop reads CASSRRGLAGVEDTQYF. Here the CDR3 DNA reads TGTGCCAGCAGCCGTAGGGGACTAGCGGGAGTTGAAGATACGCAGTATTTT.

A remark on this clone: The identical CDR3 is also encoded by other nucleotide sequences in the sample. V gene TRBV5-4 combines with J gene TRBJ2-7; the match to TRBD2 covers 11 bases. Germline lookup yields CDR1 SGHNT and CDR2 YYREEE (reference sequence). The CDR3 spans 15 residues. The V gene end was trimmed by 5 bases and the J gene end by 0 bases; junction bases not matched to a gene: 4. The CDR3 DNA reads TGTGCCAGCAGTTCCGGGACTAGCGGCTCCTACGAGCAGTACTTC. Its translation: CASSSGTSGSYEQYF.

This clone was seen once. The same CDR3 is also encoded by other DNA sequences in this sample. The chain combines TRBV5-4 with TRBJ1-2; TRBD1 matches 7 bases. The CDR3 runs to 13 residues. The J segment lost 6 bases and the V segment lost 0 bases, leaving 2 bases of the junction unmatched. Germline loops: CDR1 SGHNT, CDR2 YYREEE (reference sequence). This chain's CDR3 is CASSLGQGDGYTF. CDR3 nucleotide sequence: TGTGCCAGCAGCTTGGGGCAGGGGGATGGCTACACCTTC.

The V gene is TRBV4-2, the J gene TRBJ1-1; D is unresolved. The CDR3 is 15 residues long. V was clipped by 2 bases and J by 6 bases, with 16 bases between them. Looked up from germline, CDR1 is LGHNA and CDR2 is YNFKEQ. The CDR3 sequence is CASSQSRVSGSEAFF. In DNA, the CDR3 is TGTGCCAGCAGCCAATCCCGGGTGTCCGGGTCTGAAGCTTTCTTT.

The J gene is TRBJ2-1, the V gene TRBV2; 12 bases are shared with TRBD1. There are 14 residues in the CDR3. Germline V gives CDR1 SNHLY, CDR2 FYNNEI. Trimming took 5 bases from V and 8 from J; bases not matched to a gene: 4. CDR3 loop: CASSRDRGRDEQFF. CDR3 DNA sequence: TGTGCCAGCAGTCGGGACAGGGGGCGCGATGAGCAGTTCTTC.

The genes are TRBV27 and TRBJ1-1; a weak D match, TRBD1 (5 bases). The CDR3 runs 19 residues. The V end was cut by 3 bases, the J end by 1 base, with 24 bases between. Germline CDR1 and CDR2: MNHEY and SMNVEV (reference sequence). The CDR3, as DNA: TGTGCCAGCAGTTTCTCACGTCGTTGGACCGGACATGAGAACACTGAAGCTTTCTTT. Translated: CASSFSRRWTGHENTEAFF.

The chain has TRBV28 and TRBJ1-2; perhaps TRBD1 as D (6 bases). The length of the CDR3 is 15 residues. Per the germline V gene, CDR1 is MDHEN and CDR2 is SYDVKM. The V end lost 1 base, the J end lost 7 bases, and 16 bases lay between the germline ends. CDR3 DNA sequence: TGTGCCAGCAGTTTATTGATCCCAGGGGTGGGTGGCTACACCTTC. It is translated as CASSLLIPGVGGYTF.

The rearrangement joins TRBV9 to TRBJ2-3, with unresolved D. V was trimmed by 1 base and J by 0 bases, leaving 12 bases between them. This CDR3 is built from 16 residues. The V gene's germline CDR1 is SGDLS and CDR2 YYNGEE. CDR3 DNA: TGTGCCAGCAGCGTACACAATTCCTTTAGCACAGATACGCAGTATTTT. Protein sequence: CASSVHNSFSTDTQYF.

The rearrangement links TRBV6-5 to TRBJ1-1; D unresolved. CDR1 and CDR2 from the germline V gene are MNHEY and SVGAGI. This CDR3 has 13 residues. V shed 4 bases and J shed 9 bases, with 15 bases lying between them. CDR3 region: CASSSLGGLKAFF. The CDR3 nucleotides are TGTGCCAGCAGTTCCCTCGGAGGACTTAAAGCTTTCTTT.

V usage is TRBV29-1 and J usage is TRBJ2-5; tentatively, D is TRBD1 (5 bases). Deletions cut 7 bases from V and 5 bases from J, with 20 bases between. Per germline, CDR1 SQVTM and CDR2 ANQGSEA. This CDR3 has 14 amino acids. The chain's CDR3 is CSGTQSALAETQYF. CDR3 nucleotides: TGCAGCGGGACACAATCAGCTCTGGCGGAGACCCAGTACTTC.

The chain joins TRBV7-9 to TRBJ2-2; D gene unclear. There are 13 residues in the CDR3. V was cut by 7 bases and J by 1 base, with 7 bases left in between. Germline V gene sequence: CDR1 SEHNR, CDR2 FQNEAQ (reference sequence). In nucleotides, the CDR3 is TGTGCCAGCACGCCAGTGAACACCGGGGAGCTGTTTTTT. It yields the protein CASTPVNTGELFF.

The chain links TRBV10-2 to TRBJ2-1; no firm D call. V dropped 11 bases and J dropped 0 bases, with 8 bases sitting between them. The germline gives CDR1 WSHSY, CDR2 SAAADI. CDR3 length: 12 residues. CDR3 sequence reads: CAAGPSYNEQFF. The CDR3 nucleotides are TGCGCCGCCGGGCCCTCCTACAATGAGCAGTTCTTC.

The rearrangement uses TRBV4-1 and TRBJ1-5; D gene ambiguous. Trimming stripped 1 base from V and 3 bases from J, with 7 bases between. The V gene's germline CDR1 is MGHRA and CDR2 YSYEKL. The CDR3 extends over 14 amino acids. The CDR3 is CASSQVPTNQPQHF. In DNA, the CDR3 is TGCGCCAGCAGCCAAGTCCCCACCAATCAGCCCCAGCATTTT.

The chain has TRBV11-2 and TRBJ2-7; 7 bases agree with TRBD2. V shed 4 bases and J 6 bases; nucleotides not matched to a gene: 15. CDR1 and CDR2 (germline): SGHAT, FQNNGV. This CDR3 spans 16 amino acids. The DNA of the CDR3 is TGTGCCAGCAGCTACCTTAGTTGGACTAGTTTGCGCGAGCAGTACTTC. Residues: CASSYLSWTSLREQYF.

This chain uses TRBV9 with TRBJ1-5; D might be TRBD1 (6 bases). Looked up from germline, CDR1 is SGDLS and CDR2 is YYNGEE. The CDR3 has 15 residues. V lost 4 bases to trimming and J lost 7 bases, with 18 bases between them. The CDR3, as DNA: TGTGCCAGCAGCCCCGCGGGGGCCTACGAGCAGCCCCAGCATTTT. Translation: CASSPAGAYEQPQHF.

The V gene is TRBV27, the J gene TRBJ1-4; D is perhaps TRBD1 (5 bases). V was cut by 3 bases and J by 6 bases, with 5 bases left in between. CDR1 and CDR2 from the germline V gene are MNHEY and SMNVEV (reference sequence). The CDR3 has 12 residues. The CDR3 sequence: CASSLGDEKLFF. The CDR3 coding sequence is TGTGCCAGCAGTTTGGGGGATGAAAAACTGTTTTTT.

The chain joins TRBV5-1 to TRBJ1-2, with D unresolved. In germline, CDR1 is SGHRS, CDR2 YFSETQ. CDR3 length: 13 amino acids. V lost 5 bases to trimming and J lost 2 bases, with 10 bases between them. CDR3 sequence reads: CASRVNDNYGYTF. The CDR3 nucleotides read TGCGCCAGCAGAGTTAATGACAACTATGGCTACACCTTC.

This clone was counted a single time. The chain recombines TRBV9 with TRBJ2-7; maybe TRBD1 (6 bases). The length of the CDR3 is 15 residues. V lost 0 bases and J lost 7, with 17 bases in between. CDR1 SGDLS and CDR2 YYNGEE come from the germline V gene. The CDR3 region has the DNA TGTGCCAGCAGCGTAGATCCAGCCACTCAGGGGGAGCAGTACTTC. It yields the protein CASSVDPATQGEQYF. Full variable domain (remainder filled in from reference TRBV9 and TRBJ2-7): DSGVTQTPKHLITATGQRVTLRCSPRSGDLSVYWYQQSLDQGLQFLIQYYNGEERAKGNILERFSAQQFPDLHSELNLSSLELGDSALYFCASSVDPATQGEQYFGPGTRLTVT.

The chain is built from TRBV7-9 and TRBJ2-5; D might be TRBD1 or TRBD2, each matching 5 bases. CDR3 size: 15 residues. Between the trimmed V and J ends, which lost 4 bases and 4 bases, there was a span of 16 bases. CDR1 SEHNR and CDR2 FQNEAQ come from the germline V gene (reference sequence). This CDR3 is CASSSRMGVGETQYF. CDR3 nucleotides: TGTGCCAGCAGCTCCCGTATGGGGGTCGGAGAGACCCAGTACTTC.

Concerning this clone itself: This same CDR3 is encoded by further DNA sequences in the sample. This chain links TRBV5-1 with TRBJ2-7, with 9 positions matching TRBD1. V was pared by 1 base and J by 2 bases, with 4 bases of the junction left unmatched. This CDR3 has 15 amino acids. Germline V gives CDR1 SGHRS, CDR2 YFSETQ. This CDR3 is CASSLTGQGAYEQYF. The CDR3 DNA follows: TGCGCCAGCAGCTTGACGGGACAGGGTGCCTACGAGCAGTACTTC.

As concerns this clone: Other DNA sequences of this sample code for an identical CDR3. This chain joins TRBV9 and TRBJ2-1, with a possible D match to TRBD1 (6 bases). CDR1 is SGDLS and CDR2 is YYNGEE in the germline V gene. V lost 0 bases, J lost 2 bases, and 9 bases lay in between. The CDR3 runs 15 residues. The CDR3, as DNA: TGTGCCAGCAGCGTAGCAGGGGTGACCTACAATGAGCAGTTCTTC. Protein sequence: CASSVAGVTYNEQFF.